This T cell receptor beta chain was sequenced during a study of T cell repertoires in ileal Crohn's disease. Across the whole study: Operated complications were stricturing disease (roughly 60%) and penetrating disease (about 39%).

This CDR3 region has 12 residues. V was pared by 5 bases and J by 8 bases, with 10 bases between. Germline values: CDR1 SEHNR, CDR2 FQNEAQ (reference sequence). The assay was immunoSEQ multiplex PCR, and TCRdb's table has in-frame clones only and misses some. The profile shows about 13,000 clones, roughly 78% of them singletons. Documented time point: neoterminal ileum biopsy at postoperative endoscopy, about 6 months after surgery. Judged by abundance, this clone is medium-sized. The antigen is not known. Regarding the study as a whole: Endoscopic recurrence occurred in every patient whose clonality exceeded 26.8%. Compared with non-smokers, active smokers at surgery showed more clonal expansions. The median delay to postoperative endoscopy was 5.5 to 8.5 months.

The clonotype originates from an adult with Crohn's disease. The rearrangement joins TRBV7-9 to TRBJ2-1; no reliable D call. Specimen: ileal tissue. The CDR3 region is CASSKTVDEQFF. The CDR3 nucleotides read TGTGCCAGCAGCAAGACTGTCGATGAGCAGTTCTTC.